The entry below gives a single T cell receptor beta chain sequence along with its context. Compared with germline, one end of the junction differs, possibly owing to a read error. Germline assignment: CDR1 LNHNV and CDR2 YYDKDF (reference sequence). CDR3 size: 15 residues. The entry originates in a study of human T cells and chemical hapten exposure. Time point reported: pre-sensitization, week 0. Treatment given: therapeutic diphenylcyclopropenone sensitization with weekly scalp DPC. TCRdb ran MiXCR on the RACE reads and lists one entry per CDR3 protein. In the table there are 350,000 to 400,000 distinct CDR3 sequences, roughly 4.6% of which are singletons.

The clonotype originates from a woman aged 45-65 years with alopecia areata. Some clones in this sample may be carry-over from other donors' samples. The specimen was whole blood, collected in connection with sensitization to the hapten diphenylcyclopropenone (DPC). The chain employs TRBV15 and TRBJ1-6, with D unclear. Written as DNA, the CDR3 is TGTTCCACCAGCAGAGAAGGGAGTGGCAATTCACCCCTCCACTTT. Protein product: CSTSREGSGNSPLHF.